These 6 T cell receptor beta chains came from one sample sequenced in a study of cytomegalovirus exposure and HLA in healthy donors. In the PCR, 60 Vbeta and 13 Jbeta primers were used. Repertoires were generated with immunoSEQ multiplex PCR, while TCRdb's copy carries only in-frame clones and drops some. The table lists 120,000 or so clones, 81% of them singletons. The sequenced sample was PBMCs. The receptors originated from a man younger than 35 in good health and CMV-seropositive.

This CDR3 reads CASSEFQNQPQHF. The CDR3 bases are TGTGCCAGCAGTGAGTTTCAGAATCAGCCCCAGCATTTT. The chain is built from TRBV2 and TRBJ1-5; D remains ambiguous. Germline V lookup: CDR1 SNHLY, CDR2 FYNNEI. V lost 3 bases to trimming and J lost 4 bases, with 7 bases between them. The CDR3 runs 13 residues.

The V gene is TRBV5-6, the J gene TRBJ1-1, with TRBD1 as a possible D gene (5 bases). V was clipped by 3 bases and J by 1 base, with 10 bases between them. Germline assignment: CDR1 SGHDT and CDR2 YYEEEE. The CDR3 loop spans 14 amino acids. The CDR3 reads CASSYLQANTEAFF. Here the CDR3 DNA reads TGTGCCAGCAGCTATTTACAGGCGAACACTGAAGCTTTCTTT.

The J gene is TRBJ2-7, the V gene TRBV7-2, with D unclear. The CDR3 is 15 amino acids. Germline V gene data show CDR1 as SGHTA and CDR2 as FQGNSA. The V end lost 1 base, the J end lost 4 bases, and 14 bases lay between the germline ends. This chain's CDR3 is CASSLVASTGYEQYF. The CDR3 bases are TGTGCCAGCAGCTTAGTGGCTTCGACTGGATACGAGCAGTACTTC. Based on the CDR3 plus reference TRBV7-2 and TRBJ2-7, the full variable domain is GAGVSQSPSNKVTEKGKDVELRCDPISGHTALYWYRQSLGQGLEFLIYFQGNSAPDKSGLPSDRFSAERTGGSVSTLTIQRTQQEDSAVYLCASSLVASTGYEQYFGPGTRLTVT.

The J gene is TRBJ2-2, the V gene TRBV5-1; TRBD2 might be the D (5 bases). V was pared by 0 bases and J by 5 bases, with 11 bases between. CDR1 is SGHRS and CDR2 is YFSETQ in the germline V gene. The CDR3 loop spans 15 amino acids. The CDR3 sequence is CASSLEGVYTGELFF. Here the CDR3 DNA reads TGCGCCAGCAGCTTGGAGGGAGTATATACCGGGGAGCTGTTTTTT.

The sample holds a few counts of this clone. The rearrangement links TRBV15 to TRBJ2-7; a weak D match, TRBD1 (6 bases). Per the germline V gene, CDR1 is LNHNV and CDR2 is YYDKDF (reference sequence). The V end was cut by 3 bases, the J end by 0 bases, with 12 bases between. The length of the CDR3 is 15 residues. The DNA for the CDR3 is TGTGCCACCAGCAGGGATACAGGGAGCTCCTACGAGCAGTACTTC. This gives the protein CATSRDTGSSYEQYF.

The chain is built from TRBV11-2 and TRBJ2-3, with D possibly TRBD2 on 5 matching bases. V shed 1 base and J shed 5 bases, with 7 bases lying between them. The CDR3 spans 13 residues. The V gene's germline CDR1 is SGHAT and CDR2 FQNNGV. The CDR3: CASSLGTGDTQYF. CDR3 in DNA: TGTGCCAGCAGCTTAGGGACTGGAGATACGCAGTATTTT. Filled out from reference TRBV11-2 and TRBJ2-3, the complete variable domain reads EAGVAQSPRYKIIEKRQSVAFWCNPISGHATLYWYQQILGQGPKLLIQFQNNGVVDDSQLPKDRFSAERLKGVDSTLKIQPAKLEDSAVYLCASSLGTGDTQYFGPGTRLTVL.